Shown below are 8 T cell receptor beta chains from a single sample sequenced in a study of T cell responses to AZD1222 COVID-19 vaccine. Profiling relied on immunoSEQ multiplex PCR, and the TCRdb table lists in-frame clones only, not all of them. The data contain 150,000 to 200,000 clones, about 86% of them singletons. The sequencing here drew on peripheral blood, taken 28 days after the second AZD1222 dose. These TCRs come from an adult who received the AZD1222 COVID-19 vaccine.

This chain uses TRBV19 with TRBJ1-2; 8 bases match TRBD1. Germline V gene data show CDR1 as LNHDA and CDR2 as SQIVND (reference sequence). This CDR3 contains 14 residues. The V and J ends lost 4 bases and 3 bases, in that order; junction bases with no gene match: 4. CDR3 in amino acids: CASSKDRDDYGYTF. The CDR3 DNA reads TGTGCCAGTAGTAAGGACAGGGACGACTATGGCTACACCTTC.

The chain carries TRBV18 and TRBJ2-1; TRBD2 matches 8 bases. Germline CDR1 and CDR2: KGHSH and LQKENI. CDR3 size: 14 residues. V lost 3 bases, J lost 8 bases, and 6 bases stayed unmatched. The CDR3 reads CASSPGLVVYEQFF. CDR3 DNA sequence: TGTGCCAGCTCACCGGGACTAGTCGTCTATGAGCAGTTCTTC.

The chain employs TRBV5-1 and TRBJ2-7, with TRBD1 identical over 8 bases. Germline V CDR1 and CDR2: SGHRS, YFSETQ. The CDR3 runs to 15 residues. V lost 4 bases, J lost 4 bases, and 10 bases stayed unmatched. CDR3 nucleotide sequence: TGCGCCAGCAGCAACGGACAGGGATTCGGATACGAGCAGTACTTC. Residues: CASSNGQGFGYEQYF.

The CDR3 DNA follows: TGTGCCTGGATCCCCCCGGGACGCGGGGGAGGCTACACCTTC. This gives the protein CAWIPPGRGGGYTF. V and J are TRBV30 and TRBJ1-2; TRBD1 might be the D (5 bases). Germline CDR1 is GTSNPN and CDR2 is SVGIG (reference sequence). Trimming stripped 4 bases from V and 8 bases from J, with 20 bases between. The CDR3 consists of 14 residues.

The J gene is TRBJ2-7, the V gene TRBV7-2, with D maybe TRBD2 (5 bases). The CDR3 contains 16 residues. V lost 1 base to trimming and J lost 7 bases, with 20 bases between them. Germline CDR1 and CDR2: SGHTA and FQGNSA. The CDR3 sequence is CASSLEVATGSWEQYF. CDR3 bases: TGTGCCAGCAGCTTAGAAGTAGCTACGGGATCGTGGGAGCAGTACTTC.

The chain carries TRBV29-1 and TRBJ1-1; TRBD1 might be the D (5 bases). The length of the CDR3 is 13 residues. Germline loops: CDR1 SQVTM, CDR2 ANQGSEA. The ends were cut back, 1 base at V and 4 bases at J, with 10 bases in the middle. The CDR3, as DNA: TGCAGCGTTGAAGGGGTAGGGGTCACTGAAGCTTTCTTT. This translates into CSVEGVGVTEAFF.

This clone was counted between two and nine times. CDR3 protein: CAWSSQGDYGYTF. The CDR3, as DNA: TGTGCCTGGAGTTCCCAGGGGGACTATGGCTACACCTTC. The rearrangement joins TRBV30 to TRBJ1-2; TRBD1 matches 7 bases. The CDR3 totals 13 residues. Germline assignment: CDR1 GTSNPN and CDR2 SVGIG (reference sequence). V gave up 2 bases and J gave up 3 bases; unmatched junction bases: 3.

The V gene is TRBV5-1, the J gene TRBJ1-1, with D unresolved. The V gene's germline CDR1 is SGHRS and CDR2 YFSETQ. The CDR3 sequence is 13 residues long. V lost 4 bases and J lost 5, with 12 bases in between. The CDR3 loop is CASSPSGVTEAFF. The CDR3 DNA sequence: TGCGCCAGCAGCCCCAGTGGGGTAACTGAAGCTTTCTTT.